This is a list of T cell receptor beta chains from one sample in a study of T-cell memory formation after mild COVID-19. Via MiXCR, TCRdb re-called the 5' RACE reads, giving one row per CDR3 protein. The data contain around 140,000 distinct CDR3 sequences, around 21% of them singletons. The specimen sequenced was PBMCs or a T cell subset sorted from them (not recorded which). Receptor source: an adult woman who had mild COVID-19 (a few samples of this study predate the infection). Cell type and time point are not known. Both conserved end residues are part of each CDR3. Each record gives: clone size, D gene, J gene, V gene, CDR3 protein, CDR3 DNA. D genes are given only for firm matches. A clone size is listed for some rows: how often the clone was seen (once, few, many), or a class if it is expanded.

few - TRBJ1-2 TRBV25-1 CASSEKGSHGGYTF TGTGCCAGCAGCGAGAAGGGAAGCCACGGAGGCTACACCTTC
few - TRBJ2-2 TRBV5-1 CASSTENTGELFF TGCGCCAGCAGCACGGAAAACACCGGGGAGCTGTTTTTT
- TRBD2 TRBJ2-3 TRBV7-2 CASSPSGTLSTDTQYF TGTGCCAGCAGTCCGAGCGGGACCCTTAGCACAGATACGCAGTATTTT
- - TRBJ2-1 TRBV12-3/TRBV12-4 CASTIRRGPYNEQFF TGTGCCAGCACTATTCGGAGGGGCCCCTACAATGAGCAGTTCTTC
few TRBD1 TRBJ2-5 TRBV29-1 CSVDPKGARPLTQYF TGCAGCGTTGACCCAAAGGGGGCGAGACCCTTGACCCAGTACTTC
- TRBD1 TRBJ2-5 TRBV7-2 CASSGQGQGLETQYF TGTGCCAGCAGCGGACAGGGACAGGGGTTAGAGACCCAGTACTTC
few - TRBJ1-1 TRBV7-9 CATSGLWAFF TGTGCCACCTCAGGGTTGTGGGCTTTCTTT
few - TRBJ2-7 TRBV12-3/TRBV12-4 CASSLGMAGSDEQYF TGTGCCAGCAGTTTAGGGATGGCAGGGAGCGACGAGCAGTACTTC
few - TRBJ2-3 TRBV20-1 CSALTLLADTQYF TGCAGTGCGTTAACACTACTAGCAGATACGCAGTATTTT
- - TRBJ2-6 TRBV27 CASSPRSLIVEGYSGANVLTF TGTGCCAGCAGTCCTAGATCTCTTATTGTTGAGGGATACTCTGGGGCCAACGTCCTGACTTTC
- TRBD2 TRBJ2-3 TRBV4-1 CASSQDRTSGGTDTQYF TGCGCCAGCAGCCAAGATCGGACTAGCGGGGGAACAGATACGCAGTATTTT
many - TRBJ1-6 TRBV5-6 CASSIGPRVENSPLHF TGTGCCAGCAGCATTGGGCCTAGGGTCGAAAATTCACCCCTCCACTTT
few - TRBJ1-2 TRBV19 CASSPQGAELVNYGYTF TGTGCCAGTAGTCCACAGGGAGCCGAACTCGTTAACTATGGCTACACCTTC
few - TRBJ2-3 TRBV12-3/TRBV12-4 CASSQRADTQYF TGTGCCAGCAGTCAAAGGGCAGATACGCAGTATTTT
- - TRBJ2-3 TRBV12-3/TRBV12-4 CASSLGGGNTQYF TGTGCCAGCAGTTTAGGGGGCGGAAATACGCAGTATTTT
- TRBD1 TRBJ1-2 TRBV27 CASSLLGTGGSLYGYTF TGTGCCAGCAGTTTATTGGGGACAGGGGGGTCCCTCTATGGCTACACCTTC
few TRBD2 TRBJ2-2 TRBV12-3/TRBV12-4 CASGLAGGPGTGELFF TGTGCCAGCGGTTTAGCGGGGGGGCCCGGCACCGGGGAGCTGTTTTTT
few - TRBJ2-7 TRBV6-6 CASTPGPLSSYEQYF TGTGCCAGCACCCCGGGACCTCTCTCCTCCTACGAGCAGTACTTC
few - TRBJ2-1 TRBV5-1 CASSLAPSSSYNEQFF TGCGCCAGCAGCTTGGCTCCGAGTAGCTCCTACAATGAGCAGTTCTTC
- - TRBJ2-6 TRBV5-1 CASSIPRDTSSGANVLTF TGCGCCAGCAGCATACCTCGGGACACCAGCTCTGGGGCCAACGTCCTGACTTTC
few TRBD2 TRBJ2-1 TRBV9 CASSPTSGWNEQFF TGTGCCAGCAGTCCGACTAGCGGTTGGAATGAGCAGTTCTTC
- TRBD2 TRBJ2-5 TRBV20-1 CSARDGIAGDRTQYF TGCAGTGCTAGAGATGGAATAGCGGGAGATAGGACCCAGTACTTC
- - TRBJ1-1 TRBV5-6 CASSFRERDTEAFF TGTGCCAGCAGCTTCAGGGAGAGGGACACTGAAGCTTTCTTT
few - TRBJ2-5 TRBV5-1 CASSLDVSRQETQYF TGCGCCAGCAGCTTGGACGTATCCCGCCAAGAGACCCAGTACTTC
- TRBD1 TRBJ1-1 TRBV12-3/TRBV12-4 CASRAPGGGNTEAFF TGTGCCAGCAGAGCGCCAGGGGGCGGGAACACTGAAGCTTTCTTT
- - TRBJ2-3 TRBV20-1 CSATRWDTQYF TGCAGTGCCACAAGGTGGGATACGCAGTATTTT
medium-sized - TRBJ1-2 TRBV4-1 CASSQDMEGYTF TGCGCCAGCAGCCAAGATATGGAGGGCTACACCTTC
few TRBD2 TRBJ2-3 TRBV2 CASTPGWRERTDTQYF TGTGCCAGCACCCCCGGTTGGCGGGAGCGCACAGATACGCAGTATTTT
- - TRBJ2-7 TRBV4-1 CASSPTLPSSYEQYF TGCGCCAGCAGCCCAACCCTTCCAAGCTCCTACGAGCAGTACTTC
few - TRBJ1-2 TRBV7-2 CASSYLDGYGYTF TGTGCCAGCAGCTACCTTGACGGCTATGGCTACACCTTC
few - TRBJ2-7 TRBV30 CAWSGGVLREQYF TGTGCCTGGAGTGGCGGGGTCCTCCGGGAGCAGTACTTC
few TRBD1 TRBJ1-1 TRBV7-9 CASSSRQGITEAFF TGTGCCAGCAGCTCTCGACAGGGGATCACTGAAGCTTTCTTT
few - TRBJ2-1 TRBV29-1 CSVESSPYNEQFF TGCAGCGTTGAAAGTAGCCCATACAATGAGCAGTTCTTC
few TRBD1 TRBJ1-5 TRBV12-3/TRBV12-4 CASSRAGTGDQPQHF TGTGCCAGCAGTCGGGCCGGGACAGGGGATCAGCCCCAGCATTTT
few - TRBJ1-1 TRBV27 CASSFSGLNTEAFF TGTGCCAGCAGTTTTTCAGGCCTGAACACTGAAGCTTTCTTT
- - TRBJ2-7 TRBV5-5 CASSGGGTPGYEQYF TGTGCCAGCAGCGGGGGGGGGACACCAGGCTACGAGCAGTACTTC
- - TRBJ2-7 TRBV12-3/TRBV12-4 CASGRDPDEQYF TGTGCCAGCGGCCGGGACCCCGACGAGCAGTACTTC
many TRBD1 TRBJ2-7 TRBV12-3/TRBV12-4 CASSLDRGPYEQYF TGTGCCAGCAGTTTGGACAGGGGGCCCTACGAGCAGTACTTC
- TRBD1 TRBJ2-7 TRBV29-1 CSVGRTGGAPGSEQYF TGCAGCGTTGGACGGACAGGGGGCGCCCCGGGATCCGAGCAGTACTTC
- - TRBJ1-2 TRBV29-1 CSVEDMGPGYGYTF TGCAGCGTTGAAGATATGGGTCCGGGGTATGGCTACACCTTC
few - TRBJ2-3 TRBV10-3 CAISEVAGSITDTQYF TGTGCCATCAGTGAGGTGGCAGGGAGTATAACAGATACGCAGTATTTT
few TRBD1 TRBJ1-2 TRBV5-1 CASTPGQGAQGYGYTF TGCGCCAGCACCCCAGGACAGGGGGCGCAGGGCTATGGCTACACCTTC
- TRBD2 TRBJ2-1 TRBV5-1 CASSLLAGNNEQFF TGCGCCAGCAGCTTACTAGCGGGGAACAATGAGCAGTTCTTC
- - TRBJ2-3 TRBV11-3 CASSLQQDTQYF TGTGCCAGCAGTCTCCAACAAGATACGCAGTATTTT
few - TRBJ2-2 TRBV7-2 CASSLGGTPGGELFF TGTGCCAGCAGCTTAGGGGGGACCCCTGGGGGGGAGCTGTTTTTT
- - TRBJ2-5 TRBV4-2 CASSQDLAPLETQYF TGTGCCAGCAGCCAAGATTTGGCGCCTTTGGAGACCCAGTACTTC
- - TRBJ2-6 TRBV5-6 CASSLEGAGANVLTF TGTGCCAGCAGCTTGGAGGGGGCTGGGGCCAACGTCCTGACTTTC
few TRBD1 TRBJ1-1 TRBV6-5 CASTNGDRGHSNTEAFF TGTGCCAGCACTAATGGGGACAGGGGCCACTCGAACACTGAAGCTTTCTTT
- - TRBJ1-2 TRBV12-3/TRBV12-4 CASSFQANYGYTF TGTGCCAGCAGTTTCCAGGCTAACTATGGCTACACCTTC
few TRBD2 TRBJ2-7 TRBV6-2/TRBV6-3 CASSYAPAGALSYEQYF TGTGCCAGCAGTTACGCCCCAGCGGGAGCTCTTTCCTACGAGCAGTACTTC
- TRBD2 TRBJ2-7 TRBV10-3 CAISVSSGNSYEQYF TGTGCCATCAGTGTCTCTAGCGGGAACTCCTACGAGCAGTACTTC
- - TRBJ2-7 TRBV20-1 CSAHSDSSSYEQYF TGCAGTGCCCATTCGGACAGCAGCTCCTACGAGCAGTACTTC
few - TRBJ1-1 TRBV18 CASSPRQNTEAFF TGTGCCAGCTCACCACGGCAGAACACTGAAGCTTTCTTT
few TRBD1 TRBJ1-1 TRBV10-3 CAIRRQGAPEAFF TGTGCCATCAGAAGACAGGGGGCCCCTGAAGCTTTCTTT
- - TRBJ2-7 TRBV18 CASSPSWGAGEQYF TGTGCCAGCTCACCGTCCTGGGGGGCCGGCGAGCAGTACTTC
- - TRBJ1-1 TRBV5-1 CASSLVGGLMNTEAFF TGCGCCAGCAGCTTGGTTGGGGGGCTGATGAACACTGAAGCTTTCTTT
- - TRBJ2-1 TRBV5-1 CASSLDTPMRNEQFF TGCGCCAGCAGCTTAGACACGCCAATGAGGAATGAGCAGTTCTTC